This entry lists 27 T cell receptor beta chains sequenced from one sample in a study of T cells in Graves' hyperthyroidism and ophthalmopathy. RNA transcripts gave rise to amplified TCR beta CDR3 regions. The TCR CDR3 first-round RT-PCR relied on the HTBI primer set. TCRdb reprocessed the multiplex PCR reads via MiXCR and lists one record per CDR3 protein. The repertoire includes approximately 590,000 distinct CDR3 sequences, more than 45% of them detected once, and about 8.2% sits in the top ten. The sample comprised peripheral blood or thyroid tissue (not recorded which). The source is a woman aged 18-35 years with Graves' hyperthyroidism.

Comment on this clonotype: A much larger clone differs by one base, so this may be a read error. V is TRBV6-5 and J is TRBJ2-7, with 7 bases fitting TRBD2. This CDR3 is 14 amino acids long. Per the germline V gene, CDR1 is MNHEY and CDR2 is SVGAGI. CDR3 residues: CAISYSVAGLEQYF. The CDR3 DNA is TGTGCCATCAGTTACTCAGTAGCGGGCCTAGAGCAGTACTTC.

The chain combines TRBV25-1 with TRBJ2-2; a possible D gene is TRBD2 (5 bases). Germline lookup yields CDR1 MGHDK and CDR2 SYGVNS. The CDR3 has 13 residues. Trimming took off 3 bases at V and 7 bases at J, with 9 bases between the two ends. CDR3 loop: CASSERAVGELFF. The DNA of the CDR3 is TGTGCCAGCAGTGAGCGGGCCGTCGGGGAGCTGTTTTTT.

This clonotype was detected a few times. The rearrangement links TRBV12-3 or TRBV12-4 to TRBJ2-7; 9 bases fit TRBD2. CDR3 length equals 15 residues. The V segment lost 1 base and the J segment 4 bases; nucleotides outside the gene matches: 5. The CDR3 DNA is TGTGCCAGCAGTTTAGATCTAGCGGGACTTTACGAGCAGTACTTC. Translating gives CASSLDLAGLYEQYF.

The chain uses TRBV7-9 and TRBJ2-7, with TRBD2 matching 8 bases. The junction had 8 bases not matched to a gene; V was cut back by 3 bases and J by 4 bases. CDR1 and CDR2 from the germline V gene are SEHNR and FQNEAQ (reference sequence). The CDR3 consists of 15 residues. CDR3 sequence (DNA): TGTGCCAGCAGCTTGTCGGCGGGAGGAGGGTACGAGCAGTACTTC. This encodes CASSLSAGGGYEQYF.

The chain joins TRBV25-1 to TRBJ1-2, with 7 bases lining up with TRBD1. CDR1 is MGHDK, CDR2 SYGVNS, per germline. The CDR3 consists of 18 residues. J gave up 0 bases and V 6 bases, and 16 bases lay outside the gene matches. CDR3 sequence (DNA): TGTGCCAGCAGCCCGACAGGGTCCGGCGAGCAGACTAACTATGGCTACACCTTC. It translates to CASSPTGSGEQTNYGYTF.

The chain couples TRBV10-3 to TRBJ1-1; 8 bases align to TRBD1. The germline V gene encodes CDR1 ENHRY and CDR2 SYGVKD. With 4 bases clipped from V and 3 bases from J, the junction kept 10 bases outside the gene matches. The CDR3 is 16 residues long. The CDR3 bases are TGTGCCATCAGTGTTTCAGGGGGCCGTAGGGACACTGAAGCTTTCTTT. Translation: CAISVSGGRRDTEAFF.

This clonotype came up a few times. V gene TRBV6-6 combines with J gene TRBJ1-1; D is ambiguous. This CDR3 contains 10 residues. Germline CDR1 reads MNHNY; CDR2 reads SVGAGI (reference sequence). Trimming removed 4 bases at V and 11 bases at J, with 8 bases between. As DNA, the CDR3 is TGTGCCAGCAGTTCCACGCAGGCTTTCTTT. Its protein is CASSSTQAFF.

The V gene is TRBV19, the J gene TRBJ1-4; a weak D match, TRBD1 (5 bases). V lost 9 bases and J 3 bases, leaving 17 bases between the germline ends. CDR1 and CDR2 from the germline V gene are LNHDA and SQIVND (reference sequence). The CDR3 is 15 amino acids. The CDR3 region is CASGTSGRPNEKLFF. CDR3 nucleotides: TGTGCCAGCGGAACCTCGGGACGGCCTAATGAAAAACTGTTTTTT.

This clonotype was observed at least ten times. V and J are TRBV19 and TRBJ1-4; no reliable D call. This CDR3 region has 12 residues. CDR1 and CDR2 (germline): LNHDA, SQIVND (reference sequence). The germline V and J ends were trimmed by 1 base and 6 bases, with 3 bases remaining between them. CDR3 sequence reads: CASSIGDEKLFF. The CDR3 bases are TGTGCCAGTAGTATAGGAGATGAAAAACTGTTTTTT.

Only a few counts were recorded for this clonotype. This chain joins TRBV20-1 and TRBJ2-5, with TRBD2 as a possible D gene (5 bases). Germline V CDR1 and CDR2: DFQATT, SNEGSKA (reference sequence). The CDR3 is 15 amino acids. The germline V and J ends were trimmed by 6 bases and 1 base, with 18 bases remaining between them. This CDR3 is CSAPQPIGLQETQYF. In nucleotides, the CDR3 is TGCAGTGCCCCCCAGCCGATAGGACTCCAAGAGACCCAGTACTTC.

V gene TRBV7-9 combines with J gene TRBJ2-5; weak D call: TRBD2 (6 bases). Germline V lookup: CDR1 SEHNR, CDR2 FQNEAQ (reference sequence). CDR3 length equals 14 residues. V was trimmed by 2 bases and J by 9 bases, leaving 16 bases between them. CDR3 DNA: TGTGCCAGCAGCTTACCAGGCCCTGGGGAGGCCCAGTACTTC. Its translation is CASSLPGPGEAQYF.

As DNA, the CDR3 is TGTGCCAGCAGCCAAGATTTTGCCGGCAGAAAAGAGACCCAGTACTTC. Its translation is CASSQDFAGRKETQYF. The chain is built from TRBV2 and TRBJ2-5; D is ambiguous. The CDR3 is 16 amino acids. V shed 6 bases and J shed 3 bases, with 20 bases lying between them. Germline values: CDR1 SNHLY, CDR2 FYNNEI.

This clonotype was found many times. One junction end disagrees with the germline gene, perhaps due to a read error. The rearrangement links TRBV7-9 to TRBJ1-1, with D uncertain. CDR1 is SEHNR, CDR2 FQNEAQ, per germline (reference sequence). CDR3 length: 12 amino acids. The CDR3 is CASSSRRTEAFF. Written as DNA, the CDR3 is TGTGCCAGCAGCTCCCGACGGACTGAGGCTTTCTTT.

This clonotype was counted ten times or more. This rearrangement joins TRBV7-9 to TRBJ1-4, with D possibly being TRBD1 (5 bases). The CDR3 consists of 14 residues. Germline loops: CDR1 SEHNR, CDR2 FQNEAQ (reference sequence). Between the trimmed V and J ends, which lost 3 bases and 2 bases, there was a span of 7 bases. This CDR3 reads CASSFRATNEKLFF. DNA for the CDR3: TGTGCCAGCAGCTTCAGGGCTACTAATGAAAAACTGTTTTTT. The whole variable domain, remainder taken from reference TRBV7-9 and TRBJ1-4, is DTGVSQNPRHKITKRGQNVTFRCDPISEHNRLYWYRQTLGQGPEFLTYFQNEAQLEKSRLLSDRFSAERPKGSFSTLEIQRTEQGDSAMYLCASSFRATNEKLFFGSGTQLSVL.

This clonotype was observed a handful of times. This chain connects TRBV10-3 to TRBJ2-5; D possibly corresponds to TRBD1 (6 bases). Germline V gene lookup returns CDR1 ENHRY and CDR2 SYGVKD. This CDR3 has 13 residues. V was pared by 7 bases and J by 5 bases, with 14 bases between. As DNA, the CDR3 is TGTGCCATCACCAGGGGCCGGAGGGAGACCCAGTACTTC. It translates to CAITRGRRETQYF.

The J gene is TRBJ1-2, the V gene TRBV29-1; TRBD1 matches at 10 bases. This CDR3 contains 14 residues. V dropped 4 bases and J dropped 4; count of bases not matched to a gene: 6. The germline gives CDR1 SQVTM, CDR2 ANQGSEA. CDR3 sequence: CSVVWTGGIYGYTF. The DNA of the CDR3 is TGCAGCGTTGTCTGGACAGGGGGTATCTATGGCTACACCTTC. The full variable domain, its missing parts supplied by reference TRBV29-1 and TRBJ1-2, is SAVISQKPSRDICQRGTSLTIQCQVDSQVTMMFWYRQQPGQSLTLIATANQGSEATYESGFVIDKFPISRPNLTFSTLTVSNMSPEDSSIYLCSVVWTGGIYGYTFGSGTRLTVV.

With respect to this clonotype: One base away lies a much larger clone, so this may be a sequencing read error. CDR3 protein: CASRTSGGDEQYF. CDR3 nucleotides: TGTGCCAGCAGAACCTCAGGGGGGGACGAGCAGTACTTC. The rearrangement joins TRBV7-9 to TRBJ2-7; D is perhaps TRBD1 or TRBD2 (7 bases each). The V end lost 6 bases, the J end lost 5 bases, and 14 bases lay between the germline ends. This CDR3 contains 13 residues. Germline lookup yields CDR1 SEHNR and CDR2 FQNEAQ (reference sequence).

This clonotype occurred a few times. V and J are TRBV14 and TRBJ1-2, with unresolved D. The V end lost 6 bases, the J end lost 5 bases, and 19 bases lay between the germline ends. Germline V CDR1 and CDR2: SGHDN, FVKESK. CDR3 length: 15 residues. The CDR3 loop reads CASSSGKLAPYGYTF. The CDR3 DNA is TGTGCCAGCAGTTCCGGAAAATTAGCGCCGTATGGCTACACCTTC.

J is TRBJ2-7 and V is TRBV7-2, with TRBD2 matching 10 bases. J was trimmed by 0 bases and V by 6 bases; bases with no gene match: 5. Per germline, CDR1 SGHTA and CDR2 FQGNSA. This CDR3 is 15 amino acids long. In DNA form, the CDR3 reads TGTGCCAGCAGGTATATAGCGGGAGGCTCCTACGAGCAGTACTTC. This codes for CASRYIAGGSYEQYF.

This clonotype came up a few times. This CDR3 reads CATSLPGQLTDTQYF. CDR3 DNA sequence: TGTGCCACCTCGCTACCGGGACAGCTCACAGATACGCAGTATTTT. This rearrangement joins TRBV24-1 to TRBJ2-3, with TRBD1 matching over 7 bases. This CDR3 spans 15 amino acids. Germline V gene data show CDR1 as KGHDR and CDR2 as SFDVKD. V lost 9 bases, J lost 2 bases, and 10 bases stayed unmatched.

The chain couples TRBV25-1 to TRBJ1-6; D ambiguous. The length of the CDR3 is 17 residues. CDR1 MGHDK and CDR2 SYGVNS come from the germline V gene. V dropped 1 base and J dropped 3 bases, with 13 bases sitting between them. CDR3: CASSELDPENYNSPLHF. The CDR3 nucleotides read TGTGCCAGCAGTGAATTAGACCCGGAGAACTATAATTCACCCCTCCACTTT.

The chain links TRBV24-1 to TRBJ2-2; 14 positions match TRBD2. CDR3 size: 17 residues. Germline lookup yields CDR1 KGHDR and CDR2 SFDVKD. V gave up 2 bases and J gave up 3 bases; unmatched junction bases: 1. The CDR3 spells CATSDWTSGGYTGELFF. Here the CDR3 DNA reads TGTGCCACCAGTGATTGGACTAGCGGGGGGTACACCGGGGAGCTGTTTTTT.

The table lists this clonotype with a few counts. This chain's CDR3 is CASTSDRARGNQPQHF. CDR3 nucleotide sequence: TGTGCCAGTACCTCCGACAGGGCGAGGGGCAATCAGCCCCAGCATTTT. V usage is TRBV19 and J usage is TRBJ1-5, with 7 bases aligning to TRBD1. CDR3 size: 16 residues. V was clipped by 7 bases and J by 2 bases; unmatched bases: 11. Germline V gene sequence: CDR1 LNHDA, CDR2 SQIVND (reference sequence).

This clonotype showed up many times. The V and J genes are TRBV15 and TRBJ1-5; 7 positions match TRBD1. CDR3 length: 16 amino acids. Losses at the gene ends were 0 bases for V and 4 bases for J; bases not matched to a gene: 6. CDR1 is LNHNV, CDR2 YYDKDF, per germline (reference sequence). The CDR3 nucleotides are TGTGCCACCAGCAGAGACCTTGACAGGGTAAATCAGCCCCAGCATTTT. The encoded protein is CATSRDLDRVNQPQHF.

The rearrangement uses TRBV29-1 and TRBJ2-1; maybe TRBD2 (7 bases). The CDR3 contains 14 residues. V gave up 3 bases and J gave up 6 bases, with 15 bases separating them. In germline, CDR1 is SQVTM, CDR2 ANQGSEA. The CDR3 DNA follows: TGCAGCGTTGACGTCGGGGGGCCAGGCAATGAGCAGTTCTTC. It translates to CSVDVGGPGNEQFF.

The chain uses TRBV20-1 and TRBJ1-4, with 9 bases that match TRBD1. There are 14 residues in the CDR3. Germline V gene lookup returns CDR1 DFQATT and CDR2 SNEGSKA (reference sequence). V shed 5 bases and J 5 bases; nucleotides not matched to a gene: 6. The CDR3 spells CSAGRGTGNEKLFF. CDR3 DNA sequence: TGCAGTGCTGGGCGCGGGACAGGGAATGAAAAACTGTTTTTT.

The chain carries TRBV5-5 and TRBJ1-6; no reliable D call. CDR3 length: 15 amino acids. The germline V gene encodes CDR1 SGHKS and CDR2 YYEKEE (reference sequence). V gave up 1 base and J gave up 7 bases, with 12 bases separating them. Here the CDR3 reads CASSLLGMGNSPLHF. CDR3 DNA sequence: TGTGCCAGCAGCTTGTTGGGAATGGGAAATTCACCCCTCCACTTT.